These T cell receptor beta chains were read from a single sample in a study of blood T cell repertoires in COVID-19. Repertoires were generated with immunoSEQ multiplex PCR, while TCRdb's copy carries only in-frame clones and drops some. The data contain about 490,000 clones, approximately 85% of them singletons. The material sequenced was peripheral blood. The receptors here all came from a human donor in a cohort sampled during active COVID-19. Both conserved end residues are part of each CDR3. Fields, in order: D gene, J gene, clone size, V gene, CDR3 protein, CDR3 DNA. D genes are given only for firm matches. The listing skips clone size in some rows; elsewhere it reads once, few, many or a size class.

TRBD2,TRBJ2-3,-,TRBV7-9,CASSPGLAVFSGADTQYF,TGTGCCAGCAGTCCGGGACTAGCGGTGTTTAGCGGTGCAGATACGCAGTATTTT
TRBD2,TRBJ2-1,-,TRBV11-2,CASSLSGGNEQFF,TGTGCCAGCAGCTTAAGCGGGGGCAATGAGCAGTTCTTC
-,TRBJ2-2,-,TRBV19,CASRGTGRSTGELFF,TGTGCCAGCCGGGGCACCGGGAGAAGCACCGGGGAGCTGTTTTTT
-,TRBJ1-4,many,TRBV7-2,CASSFAGVNEKLFF,TGTGCCAGCAGCTTTGCAGGGGTTAATGAAAAACTGTTTTTT
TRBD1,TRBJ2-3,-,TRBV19,CATRDRNPDTQYF,TGTGCCACCCGGGACAGGAACCCAGATACGCAGTATTTT
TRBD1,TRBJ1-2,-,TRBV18,CASSPSGGWVVTSYGYTF,TGTGCCAGCTCACCATCAGGGGGCTGGGTGGTAACGAGCTATGGCTACACCTTC
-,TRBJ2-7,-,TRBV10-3,CAIRSDIGVEQYF,TGTGCCATCCGGTCGGACATCGGAGTCGAGCAGTACTTC
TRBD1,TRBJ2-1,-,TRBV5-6,CASSWGPGQGANEQFF,TGTGCCAGCAGCTGGGGACCGGGACAGGGGGCGAATGAGCAGTTCTTC
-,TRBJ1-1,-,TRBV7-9,CASRRERTEAFF,TGTGCCAGCCGCCGAGAACGGACTGAAGCTTTCTTT
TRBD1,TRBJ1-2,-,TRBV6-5,CASSSGTGGRYTF,TGTGCCAGCAGTTCCGGGACAGGGGGACGCTACACCTTC
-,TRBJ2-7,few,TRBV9,CASSVNPSTYEQYF,TGTGCCAGCAGCGTAAATCCTAGTACCTACGAGCAGTACTTC
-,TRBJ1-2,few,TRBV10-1,CASSERGEGYGYTF,TGCGCCAGCAGTGAGAGGGGGGAGGGCTATGGCTACACCTTC
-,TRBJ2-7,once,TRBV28,CASSREGGRYEQYF,TGTGCCAGCAGCCGTGAGGGTGGTAGGTACGAGCAGTACTTC
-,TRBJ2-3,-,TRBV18,CASSPGSTSTDTQYF,TGTGCCAGCTCACCGGGCAGTACTAGCACAGATACGCAGTATTTT
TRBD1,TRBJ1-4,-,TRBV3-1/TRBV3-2,CASSQAGTEKKLFF,TGTGCCAGCAGCCAAGCCGGGACAGAGAAAAAACTGTTTTTT
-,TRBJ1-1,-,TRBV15,CATSREGSWRTEAFF,TGTGCCACCAGCAGAGAGGGGAGTTGGAGGACTGAAGCTTTCTTT
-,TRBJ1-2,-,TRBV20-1,CSARPTGGYTF,TGCAGTGCTAGACCCACGGGAGGCTACACCTTC
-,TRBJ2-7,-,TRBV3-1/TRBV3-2,CASSLRDEQYF,TGTGCCAGCAGCCTCCGGGACGAGCAGTACTTC
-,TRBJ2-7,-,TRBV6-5,CASNYRTTNNYEQYF,TGTGCCAGCAACTACCGGACAACCAACAACTACGAGCAGTACTTC
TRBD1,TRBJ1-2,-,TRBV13,CASSPDRVYGYTF,TGTGCCAGCAGCCCGGACAGGGTTTATGGCTACACCTTC
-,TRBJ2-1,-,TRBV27,CASTKHRGTPPENEQFF,TGTGCCAGCACCAAACATCGGGGGACTCCCCCTGAGAATGAGCAGTTCTTC
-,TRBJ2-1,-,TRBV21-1,CASTDGGNEQFF,TGTGCCAGCACCGACGGCGGCAATGAGCAGTTCTTC
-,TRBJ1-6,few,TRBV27,CASSLQFLQNSPLHF,TGTGCCAGCAGCCTCCAGTTCCTTCAGAATTCACCCCTCCACTTT
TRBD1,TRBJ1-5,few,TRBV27,CASTPGGMGNQPQHF,TGTGCCAGCACCCCAGGGGGTATGGGCAATCAGCCCCAGCATTTT
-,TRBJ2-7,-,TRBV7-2,CASSPSSDFSSYEQYF,TGTGCCAGCAGCCCCTCATCGGACTTTAGCTCCTACGAGCAGTACTTC
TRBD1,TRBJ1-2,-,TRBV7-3,CASSLQGIDYGYTF,TGTGCCAGCAGCCTACAGGGGATTGACTATGGCTACACCTTC
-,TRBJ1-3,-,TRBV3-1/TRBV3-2,CASSLSGSRNTIYF,TGTGCCAGCAGCCTTTCGGGATCCCGAAACACCATATATTTT
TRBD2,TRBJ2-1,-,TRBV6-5,CASSLTSGGSYNEQFF,TGTGCCAGCAGTTTGACTAGCGGGGGCTCCTACAATGAGCAGTTCTTC
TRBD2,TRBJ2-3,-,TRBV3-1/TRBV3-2,CASSSGSGSLTDTQYF,TGTGCCAGCAGCTCAGGGAGCGGGAGTCTAACAGATACGCAGTATTTT
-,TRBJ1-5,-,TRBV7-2,CASSYTSNQPQHF,TGTGCCAGCAGCTACACTAGCAATCAGCCCCAGCATTTT
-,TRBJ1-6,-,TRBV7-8,CASSPDGVYNSPLHF,TGTGCCAGCAGCCCCGACGGGGTCTATAATTCACCCCTCCACTTT
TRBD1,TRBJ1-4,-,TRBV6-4,CASSYRGANEKLFF,TGTGCCAGCAGTTACAGGGGAGCTAATGAAAAACTGTTTTTT
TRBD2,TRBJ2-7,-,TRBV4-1,CASSQGILRREGPNYEQYF,TGCGCCAGCAGCCAAGGAATACTAAGGCGGGAGGGCCCGAACTACGAGCAGTACTTC
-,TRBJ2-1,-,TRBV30,CAYLSGRTYNEQFF,TGTGCCTACCTAAGTGGGAGGACCTACAATGAGCAGTTCTTC
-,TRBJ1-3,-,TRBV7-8,CASSPRGGRPGNTIYF,TGTGCCAGCAGCCCTAGGGGCGGGAGACCTGGAAACACCATATATTTT
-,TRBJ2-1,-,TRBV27,CASSLSRGTSYNEQFF,TGTGCCAGCAGTTTATCCCGCGGGACCTCCTACAATGAGCAGTTCTTC
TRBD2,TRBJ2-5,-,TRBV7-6,CASSLRLAAPQYF,TGTGCCAGCAGCCTCCGACTAGCGGCACCCCAGTACTTC
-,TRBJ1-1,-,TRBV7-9,CASSLGTANEAFF,TGTGCCAGCAGCTTAGGGACAGCAAATGAAGCTTTCTTT
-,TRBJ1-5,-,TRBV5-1,CASSLAGDQPQHF,TGCGCCAGCAGCTTGGCCGGGGATCAGCCCCAGCATTTT
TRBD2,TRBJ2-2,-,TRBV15,CATSRDVQRENTGELFF,TGTGCCACCAGCAGAGATGTCCAGCGGGAGAACACCGGGGAGCTGTTTTTT
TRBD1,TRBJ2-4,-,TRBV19,CASSPGTGGRDIQYF,TGTGCCAGTAGTCCCGGGACAGGGGGCAGGGACATTCAGTACTTC
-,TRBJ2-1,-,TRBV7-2,CASNGGRSSYNEQFF,TGTGCCAGCAACGGAGGGAGGAGCTCCTACAATGAGCAGTTCTTC